A single sample is the source of the 18 T cell receptor beta chains below, sequenced in a study of shared clonotypes between healthy human individuals. The protocol was immunoSEQ multiplex PCR, while the TCRdb copy is restricted to in-frame clones and leaves out a portion. Here the sample spans about 470,000 clones, about 76% being singletons. The specimen sequenced was PBMCs. These TCRs come from a woman in her thirties or forties in good health. Some clones in this sample may be carry-over from other donors' samples.

The V call is TRBV2, the J call TRBJ2-7; D gene ambiguous. The CDR3 is 12 amino acids. Germline CDR1 and CDR2: SNHLY and FYNNEI. V dropped 5 bases and J dropped 3 bases, with 8 bases sitting between them. CDR3 in amino acids: CASSRINYEQYF. DNA of the CDR3: TGTGCCAGCAGTCGCATTAACTACGAGCAGTACTTC. Variable domain in full (rest from reference TRBV2 and TRBJ2-7): EPEVTQTPSHQVTQMGQEVILRCVPISNHLYFYWYRQILGQKVEFLVSFYNNEISEKSEIFDDQFSVERPDGSNFTLKIRSTKLEDSAMYFCASSRINYEQYFGPGTRLTVT.

V and J are TRBV6-1 and TRBJ2-7, with a weak D call TRBD1 (6 bases). The CDR3 sequence is 15 residues long. Germline loops: CDR1 MNHNS, CDR2 SASEGT. Trimming took off 1 base at V and 0 bases at J, with 10 bases between the two ends. The DNA of the CDR3 is TGTGCCAGCAGTGAAGACACAGGGAGCTCCTACGAGCAGTACTTC. Its protein is CASSEDTGSSYEQYF.

The chain has TRBV7-2 and TRBJ1-2; D unresolved. Germline V gives CDR1 SGHTA, CDR2 FQGNSA. The CDR3 has 15 residues. V was trimmed by 2 bases and J by 5 bases, leaving 15 bases between them. The CDR3 DNA reads as TGTGCCAGCAGCTTAACCCCGGCGCGGGAGTATGGCTACACCTTC. This translates into CASSLTPAREYGYTF.

V usage is TRBV19 and J usage is TRBJ2-7, with a tentative D call TRBD1 (5 bases). Germline CDR1 reads LNHDA; CDR2 reads SQIVND (reference sequence). This CDR3 region has 11 residues. With 3 bases removed from V and 6 bases from J, the gap between germline ends came to 6 bases. In DNA form, the CDR3 reads TGTGCCAGTAGTATTGGGGCCGAGCAGTACTTC. This translates into CASSIGAEQYF.

This sequence joins TRBV29-1 and TRBJ2-3; 9 nucleotides align to TRBD2. Germline trimming cut 4 bases from V and 4 bases from J; bases unmatched to any gene: 9. Germline loops: CDR1 SQVTM, CDR2 ANQGSEA. The CDR3 consists of 15 residues. This CDR3 is CSVAAGAGGADTQYF. The CDR3 coding sequence is TGCAGCGTTGCTGCGGGAGCGGGAGGTGCAGATACGCAGTATTTT.

The chain links TRBV10-2 to TRBJ2-2, with D possibly being TRBD2 (5 bases). This CDR3 has 14 residues. The V end was cut by 1 base, the J end by 7 bases, with 10 bases between. In germline, CDR1 is WSHSY, CDR2 SAAADI. The CDR3 DNA sequence: TGCGCCAGCAGTGAGTGGGAGTGGGTCGGGGAGCTGTTTTTT. It specifies CASSEWEWVGELFF.

Comments on this clone: With a much larger clone just one base away, this may be a read error. The CDR3 DNA sequence: TGTGCCAGCAGGAACAGCTATAGCAATCAGCCCCAGCATTTT. Amino acid sequence: CASRNSYSNQPQHF. V usage is TRBV28 and J usage is TRBJ1-5; no clear D. Germline CDR1 reads MDHEN; CDR2 reads SYDVKM. The CDR3 totals 14 residues. V dropped 6 bases and J dropped 0 bases, with 9 bases sitting between them.

This clone was seen only a few times. The J gene is TRBJ2-3, the V gene TRBV7-2; no definite D call. V lost 1 base and J lost 0, with 8 bases in between. Germline CDR1 SGHTA, CDR2 FQGNSA. CDR3 length: 15 amino acids. The CDR3 loop is CASSLDRLSTDTQYF. CDR3 DNA: TGTGCCAGCAGCTTAGATAGACTCAGCACAGATACGCAGTATTTT.

The chain recombines TRBV10-3 with TRBJ2-1, with D perhaps matching TRBD2 (6 bases). CDR1 and CDR2 (germline): ENHRY, SYGVKD. The germline V and J ends were trimmed by 3 bases and 0 bases, with 12 bases remaining between them. CDR3 size: 16 residues. The CDR3 region has the DNA TGTGCCATCAGTGAACCGGGACTTCACTCCTACAATGAGCAGTTCTTC. The encoded protein is CAISEPGLHSYNEQFF.

V and J are TRBV5-4 and TRBJ2-1; TRBD2 aligns across 13 bases. The trim removed 4 bases at V and 9 bases at J, leaving 7 bases unmatched. CDR1 is SGHNT, CDR2 YYREEE, per germline (reference sequence). CDR3 length: 15 amino acids. The CDR3, as DNA: TGTGCCAGCAGCGTCGGGACTAGCGGGATACGTGAGCAGTTCTTC. Translated, it gives CASSVGTSGIREQFF.

V usage is TRBV30 and J usage is TRBJ2-1; D gene ambiguous. Trimming removed 3 bases from V and 5 bases from J, with 14 bases in between. Germline-derived CDR1 and CDR2 are GTSNPN and SVGIG (reference sequence). CDR3 length: 14 amino acids. The CDR3: CAWRGRGSDNEQFF. The CDR3 region has the DNA TGTGCCTGGAGAGGGCGCGGCTCTGACAATGAGCAGTTCTTC.

This chain uses TRBV5-1 with TRBJ2-2, with D perhaps TRBD2 (5 bases). The germline gives CDR1 SGHRS, CDR2 YFSETQ. The CDR3 totals 14 residues. Trimming took 0 bases from V and 3 from J, leaving 6 bases between them. The CDR3 spells CASSLDGDTGELFF. The DNA of the CDR3 is TGCGCCAGCAGCTTGGACGGGGACACCGGGGAGCTGTTTTTT.

The chain carries TRBV11-2 and TRBJ2-7; perhaps D is TRBD1 or TRBD2 (6 bases each). This CDR3 region has 15 residues. V lost 4 bases to trimming and J lost 3 bases, with 16 bases between them. CDR1 is SGHAT and CDR2 is FQNNGV in the germline V gene. The CDR3 DNA is TGTGCCAGCAGCTCCATCTCAGGGGACTTCTACGAGCAGTACTTC. This codes for CASSSISGDFYEQYF.

The chain joins TRBV18 to TRBJ2-2; 7 bases align to TRBD1. Germline CDR1 is KGHSH and CDR2 is LQKENI. CDR3 length: 16 amino acids. After removal of 2 bases from V and 4 bases from J, the junction contained 7 bases not matched to a gene. This CDR3 is CASSPEGAGSTGELFF. Here the CDR3 DNA reads TGTGCCAGCTCACCAGAGGGGGCAGGGAGCACCGGGGAGCTGTTTTTT.

This clone was seen a handful of times. The chain's CDR3 is CSVEGTGSSQETQYF. For the CDR3, the DNA is TGCAGCGTTGAAGGGACAGGGAGTTCGCAGGAGACCCAGTACTTC. This chain links TRBV29-1 with TRBJ2-5; 8 bases are a match to TRBD1. With 1 base clipped from V and 5 bases from J, the junction kept 9 bases outside the gene matches. Germline CDR1 SQVTM, CDR2 ANQGSEA. The CDR3 consists of 15 residues. Using reference TRBV29-1 and TRBJ2-5 for the parts outside the CDR3, the full variable domain is SAVISQKPSRDICQRGTSLTIQCQVDSQVTMMFWYRQQPGQSLTLIATANQGSEATYESGFVIDKFPISRPNLTFSTLTVSNMSPEDSSIYLCSVEGTGSSQETQYFGPGTRLLVL.

The chain has TRBV10-2 and TRBJ2-7; D call uncertain. The CDR3 has 12 amino acids. The V and J ends lost 5 bases and 4 bases respectively, with 9 bases between them. CDR1 is WSHSY, CDR2 SAAADI, per germline. The CDR3 DNA reads TGCGCCAGCAGTAGGCATCGGTACGAGCAGTACTTC. Protein: CASSRHRYEQYF.

In DNA form, the CDR3 reads TGTGCCAGTAGTATAGGACGGAGCTCCTACGAGCAGTACTTC. The encoded protein is CASSIGRSSYEQYF. The chain combines TRBV19 with TRBJ2-7; no reliable D call. CDR3 length: 14 amino acids. The V and J ends lost 1 base and 0 bases respectively, with 7 bases between them. Per the germline V gene, CDR1 is LNHDA and CDR2 is SQIVND (reference sequence). The full variable domain, rest sourced from reference TRBV19 and TRBJ2-7, is DGGITQSPKYLFRKEGQNVTLSCEQNLNHDAMYWYRQDPGQGLRLIYYSQIVNDFQKGDIAEGYSVSREKKESFPLTVTSAQKNPTAFYLCASSIGRSSYEQYFGPGTRLTVT.

The chain couples TRBV10-3 to TRBJ2-2; no firm D call. V was pared by 6 bases and J by 2 bases, with 7 bases between. Germline V gives CDR1 ENHRY, CDR2 SYGVKD. The CDR3 contains 13 residues. Here the CDR3 reads CAIRRDNTGELFF. Written as DNA, the CDR3 is TGTGCCATCAGGCGAGATAACACCGGGGAGCTGTTTTTT.